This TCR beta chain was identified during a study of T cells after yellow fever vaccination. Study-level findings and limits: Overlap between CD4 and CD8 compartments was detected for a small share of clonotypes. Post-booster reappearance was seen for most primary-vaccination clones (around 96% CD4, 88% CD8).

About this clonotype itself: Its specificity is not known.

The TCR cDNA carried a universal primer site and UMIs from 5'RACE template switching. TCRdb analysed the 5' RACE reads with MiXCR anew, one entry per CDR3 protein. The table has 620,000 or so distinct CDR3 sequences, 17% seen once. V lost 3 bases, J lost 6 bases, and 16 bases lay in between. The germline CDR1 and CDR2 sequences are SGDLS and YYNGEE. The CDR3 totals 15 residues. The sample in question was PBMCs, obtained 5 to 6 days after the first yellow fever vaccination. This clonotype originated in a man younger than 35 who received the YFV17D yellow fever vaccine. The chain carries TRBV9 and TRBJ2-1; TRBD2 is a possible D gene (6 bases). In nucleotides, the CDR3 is TGTGCCAGCAGCGCTCGGGACTCCCCAAGCAATGAGCAGTTCTTC. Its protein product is CASSARDSPSNEQFF.